The text below deals with one T cell receptor beta chain. This sample was taken from a study of control samples from healthy donors and cancer patients. Only in-frame clones appear in the TCRdb table, and some are missing; sequencing was by immunoSEQ multiplex PCR. This sample yields 90,000 to 150,000 clones, of which approximately 93% are seen a single time; 6% to 8.5% belongs to the top ten. Trimming left V 3 bases short and J 4 bases short, with 4 bases between. CDR3 length equals 11 residues. This chain joins TRBV12-3 or TRBV12-4 and TRBJ2-7; D gene ambiguous. Sequenced: blood. The source of this sequence is a woman younger than 30 in good health. CDR3 residues: CASSFGYEQYF. The DNA of the CDR3 is TGTGCCAGCAGTTTTGGTTACGAGCAGTACTTC.